This T cell receptor beta chain was recorded in a study of shared clonotypes between healthy human individuals. Germline lookup yields CDR1 ENHRY and CDR2 SYGVKD. The J segment lost 2 bases and the V segment lost 4 bases, leaving 6 bases of the junction unmatched. This CDR3 has 15 residues. CD45RO-negative, CCR7-selected cells formed the naive CD8 fraction, which excluded terminally differentiated effector memory CD45RA+ cells. The data were produced by immunoSEQ multiplex PCR, yet TCRdb's version contains in-frame clones alone and is incomplete. Of hundreds of thousands of clones listed, approximately 95% are singletons.

The rearrangement uses TRBV10-3 and TRBJ2-7, with 9 bases matching TRBD2. This receptor was obtained from a woman aged 30 to 39 in good health. Sequences were obtained from naive CD8+ T cells sorted from blood. In DNA form, the CDR3 reads TGTGCCATCAGTGGAGGTCTAGCGGGGACCTACGAGCAGTACTTC. Translating gives CAISGGLAGTYEQYF.